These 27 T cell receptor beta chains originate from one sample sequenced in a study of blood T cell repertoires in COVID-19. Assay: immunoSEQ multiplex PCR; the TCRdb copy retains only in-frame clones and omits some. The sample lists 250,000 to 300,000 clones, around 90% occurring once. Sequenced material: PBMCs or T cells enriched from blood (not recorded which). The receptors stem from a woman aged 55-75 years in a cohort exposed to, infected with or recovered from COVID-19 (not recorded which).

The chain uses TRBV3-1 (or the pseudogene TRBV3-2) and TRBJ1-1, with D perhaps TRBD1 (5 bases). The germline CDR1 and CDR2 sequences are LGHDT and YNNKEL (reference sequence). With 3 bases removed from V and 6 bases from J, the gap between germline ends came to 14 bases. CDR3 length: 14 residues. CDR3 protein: CASSQGRRGAEAFF. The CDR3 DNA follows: TGTGCCAGCAGCCAGGGGAGGCGGGGGGCTGAAGCTTTCTTT.

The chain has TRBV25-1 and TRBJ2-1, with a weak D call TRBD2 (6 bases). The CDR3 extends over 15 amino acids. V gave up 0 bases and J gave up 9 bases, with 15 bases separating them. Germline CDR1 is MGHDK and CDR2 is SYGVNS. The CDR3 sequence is CASSEYRGGASEQFF. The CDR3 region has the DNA TGTGCCAGCAGTGAATATCGTGGCGGGGCTTCTGAGCAGTTCTTC.

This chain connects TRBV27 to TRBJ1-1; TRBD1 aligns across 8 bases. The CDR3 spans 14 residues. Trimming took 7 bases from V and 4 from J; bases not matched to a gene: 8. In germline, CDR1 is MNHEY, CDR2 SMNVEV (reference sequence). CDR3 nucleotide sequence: TGTGCCAGCATCCTGACAGGGGTCGGCACTGAAGCTTTCTTT. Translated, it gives CASILTGVGTEAFF.

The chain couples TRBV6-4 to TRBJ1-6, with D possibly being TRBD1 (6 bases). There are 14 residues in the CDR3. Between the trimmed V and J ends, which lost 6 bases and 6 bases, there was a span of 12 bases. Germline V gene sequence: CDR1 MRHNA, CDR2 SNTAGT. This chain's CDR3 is CASRVDSVNSPLHF. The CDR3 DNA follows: TGTGCCAGCAGGGTGGACAGTGTTAATTCACCCCTCCACTTT.

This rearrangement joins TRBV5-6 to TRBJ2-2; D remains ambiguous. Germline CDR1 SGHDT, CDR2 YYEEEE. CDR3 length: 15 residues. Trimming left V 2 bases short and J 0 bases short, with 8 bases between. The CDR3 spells CASSFLPANTGELFF. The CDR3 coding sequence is TGTGCCAGCAGCTTCCTACCCGCGAACACCGGGGAGCTGTTTTTT.

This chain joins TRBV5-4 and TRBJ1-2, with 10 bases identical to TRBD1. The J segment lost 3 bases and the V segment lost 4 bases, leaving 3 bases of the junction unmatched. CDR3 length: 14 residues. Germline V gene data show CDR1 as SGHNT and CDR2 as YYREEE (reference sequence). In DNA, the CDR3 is TGTGCCAGCAGCCTCGGACAGGGGGACTATGGCTACACCTTC. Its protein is CASSLGQGDYGYTF.

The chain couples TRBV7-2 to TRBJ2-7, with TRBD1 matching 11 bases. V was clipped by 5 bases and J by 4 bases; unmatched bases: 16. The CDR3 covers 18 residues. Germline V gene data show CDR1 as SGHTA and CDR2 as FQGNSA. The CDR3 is CASSATGTGGKGTYEQYF. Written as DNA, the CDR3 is TGTGCCAGCAGCGCGACCGGGACAGGGGGTAAGGGAACTTACGAGCAGTACTTC. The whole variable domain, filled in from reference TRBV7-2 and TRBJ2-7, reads GAGVSQSPSNKVTEKGKDVELRCDPISGHTALYWYRQSLGQGLEFLIYFQGNSAPDKSGLPSDRFSAERTGGSVSTLTIQRTQQEDSAVYLCASSATGTGGKGTYEQYFGPGTRLTVT.

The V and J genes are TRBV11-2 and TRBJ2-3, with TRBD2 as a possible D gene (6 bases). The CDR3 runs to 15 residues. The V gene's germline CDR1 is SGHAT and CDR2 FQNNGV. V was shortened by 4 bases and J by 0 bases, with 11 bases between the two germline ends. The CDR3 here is CASSSPGRSTDTQYF. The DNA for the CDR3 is TGTGCCAGCAGCTCCCCCGGGAGAAGCACAGATACGCAGTATTTT.

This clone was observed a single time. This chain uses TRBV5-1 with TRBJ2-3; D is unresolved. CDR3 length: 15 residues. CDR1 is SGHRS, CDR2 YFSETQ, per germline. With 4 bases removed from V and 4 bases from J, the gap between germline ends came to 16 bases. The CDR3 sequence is CASSTRPGGSDTQYF. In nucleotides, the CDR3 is TGCGCCAGCAGCACCCGACCCGGCGGCTCAGATACGCAGTATTTT.

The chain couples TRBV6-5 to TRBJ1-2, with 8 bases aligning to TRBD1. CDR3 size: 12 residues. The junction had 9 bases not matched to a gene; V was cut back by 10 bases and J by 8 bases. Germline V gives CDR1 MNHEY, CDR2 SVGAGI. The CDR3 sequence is CAIVTGAGGYTF. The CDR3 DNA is TGTGCCATCGTGACAGGGGCAGGCGGCTACACCTTC.

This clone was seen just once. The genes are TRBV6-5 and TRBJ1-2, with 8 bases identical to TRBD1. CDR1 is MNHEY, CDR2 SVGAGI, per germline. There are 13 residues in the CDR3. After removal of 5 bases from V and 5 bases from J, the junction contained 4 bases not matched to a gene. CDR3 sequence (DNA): TGTGCCAGCAGTATCCAGGGGGCGTATGGCTACACCTTC. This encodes CASSIQGAYGYTF.

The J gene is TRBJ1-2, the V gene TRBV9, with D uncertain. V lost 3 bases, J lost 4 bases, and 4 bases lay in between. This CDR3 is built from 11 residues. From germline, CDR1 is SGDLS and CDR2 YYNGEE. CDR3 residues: CASSDSYGYTF. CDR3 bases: TGTGCCAGCAGCGACTCCTATGGCTACACCTTC.

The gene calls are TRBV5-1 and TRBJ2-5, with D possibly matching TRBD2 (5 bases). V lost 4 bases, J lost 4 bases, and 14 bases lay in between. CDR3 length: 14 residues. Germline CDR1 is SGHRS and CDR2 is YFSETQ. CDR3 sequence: CASSPEAETETQYF. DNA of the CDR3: TGCGCCAGCAGCCCGGAGGCGGAAACAGAGACCCAGTACTTC. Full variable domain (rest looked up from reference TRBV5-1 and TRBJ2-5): KAGVTQTPRYLIKTRGQQVTLSCSPISGHRSVSWYQQTPGQGLQFLFEYFSETQRNKGNFPGRFSGRQFSNSRSEMNVSTLELGDSALYLCASSPEAETETQYFGPGTRLLVL.

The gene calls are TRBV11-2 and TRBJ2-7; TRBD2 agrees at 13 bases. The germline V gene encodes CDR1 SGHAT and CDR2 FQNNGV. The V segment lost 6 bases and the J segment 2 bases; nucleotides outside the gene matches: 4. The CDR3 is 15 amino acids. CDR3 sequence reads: CASRLAGGPAYEQYF. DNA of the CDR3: TGTGCCAGCAGACTAGCGGGAGGGCCCGCCTACGAGCAGTACTTC. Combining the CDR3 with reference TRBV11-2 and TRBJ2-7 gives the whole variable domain EAGVAQSPRYKIIEKRQSVAFWCNPISGHATLYWYQQILGQGPKLLIQFQNNGVVDDSQLPKDRFSAERLKGVDSTLKIQPAKLEDSAVYLCASRLAGGPAYEQYFGPGTRLTVT.

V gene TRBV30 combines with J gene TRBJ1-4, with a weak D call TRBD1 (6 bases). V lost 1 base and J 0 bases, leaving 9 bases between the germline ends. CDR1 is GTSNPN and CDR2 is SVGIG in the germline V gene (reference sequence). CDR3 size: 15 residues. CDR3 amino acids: CAWSEGQATNEKLFF. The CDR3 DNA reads TGTGCCTGGAGTGAGGGACAAGCAACTAATGAAAAACTGTTTTTT. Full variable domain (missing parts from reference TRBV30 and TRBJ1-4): SQTIHQWPATLVQPVGSPLSLECTVEGTSNPNLYWYRQAAGRGLQLLFYSVGIGQISSEVPQNLSASRPQDRQFILSSKKLLLSDSGFYLCAWSEGQATNEKLFFGSGTQLSVL.

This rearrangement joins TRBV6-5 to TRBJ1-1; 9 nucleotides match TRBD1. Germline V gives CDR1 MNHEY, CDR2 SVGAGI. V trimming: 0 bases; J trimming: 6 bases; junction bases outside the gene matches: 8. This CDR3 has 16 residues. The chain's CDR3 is CASSYSGTGRLAEAFF. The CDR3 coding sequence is TGTGCCAGCAGTTACTCAGGGACAGGGAGGCTCGCTGAAGCTTTCTTT.

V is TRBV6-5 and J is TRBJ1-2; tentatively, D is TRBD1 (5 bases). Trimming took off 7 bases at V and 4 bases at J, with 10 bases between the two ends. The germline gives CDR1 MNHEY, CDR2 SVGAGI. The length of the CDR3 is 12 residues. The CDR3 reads CASTQGGYGYTF. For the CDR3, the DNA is TGTGCCAGCACCCAGGGCGGCTATGGCTACACCTTC.

The CDR3 loop is CASSDHLFRSDTQYF. For the CDR3, the DNA is TGCGCCAGCAGTGACCACTTGTTTAGATCAGATACGCAGTATTTT. The chain links TRBV10-1 to TRBJ2-3; no clear D. Trimming removed 3 bases at V and 4 bases at J, with 14 bases between. CDR3 length equals 15 residues. Germline assignment: CDR1 WNHNN and CDR2 SYGVQD (reference sequence).

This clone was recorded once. The CDR3 loop reads CASSYSGQGWRSEQYF. CDR3 sequence (DNA): TGTGCCAGCAGTTACTCGGGACAGGGGTGGAGGTCCGAGCAGTACTTC. The rearrangement links TRBV6-5 to TRBJ2-7, with TRBD1 matching over 10 bases. With V trimmed by 0 bases and J by 6 bases, 8 bases remained unmatched. Germline V gene sequence: CDR1 MNHEY, CDR2 SVGAGI. The CDR3 has 16 residues.

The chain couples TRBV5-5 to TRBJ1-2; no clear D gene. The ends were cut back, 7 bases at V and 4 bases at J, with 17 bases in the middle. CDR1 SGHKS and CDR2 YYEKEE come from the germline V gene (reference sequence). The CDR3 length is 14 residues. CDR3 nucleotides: TGTGCCAGCTTCTTTAAGGAGGCGGGCTATGGCTACACCTTC. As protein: CASFFKEAGYGYTF.

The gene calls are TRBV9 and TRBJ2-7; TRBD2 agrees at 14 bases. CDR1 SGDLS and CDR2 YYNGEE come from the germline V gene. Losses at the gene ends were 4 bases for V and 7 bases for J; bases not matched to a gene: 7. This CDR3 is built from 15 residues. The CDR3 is CASSPRLAGGGEQYF. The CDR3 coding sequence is TGTGCCAGCAGCCCCCGACTAGCGGGAGGGGGTGAGCAGTACTTC.

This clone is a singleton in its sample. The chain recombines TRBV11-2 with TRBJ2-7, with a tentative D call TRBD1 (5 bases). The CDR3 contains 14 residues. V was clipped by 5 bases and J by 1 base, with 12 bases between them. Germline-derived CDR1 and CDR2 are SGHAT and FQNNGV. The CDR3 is CASSPGQGSYEQYF. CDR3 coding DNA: TGTGCCAGCAGCCCAGGTCAGGGATCCTACGAGCAGTACTTC. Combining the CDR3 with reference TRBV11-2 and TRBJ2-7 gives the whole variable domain EAGVAQSPRYKIIEKRQSVAFWCNPISGHATLYWYQQILGQGPKLLIQFQNNGVVDDSQLPKDRFSAERLKGVDSTLKIQPAKLEDSAVYLCASSPGQGSYEQYFGPGTRLTVT.

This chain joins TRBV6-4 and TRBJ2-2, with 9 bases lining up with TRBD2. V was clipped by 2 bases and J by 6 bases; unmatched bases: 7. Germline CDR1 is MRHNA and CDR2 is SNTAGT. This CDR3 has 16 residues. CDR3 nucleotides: TGTGCCAGCAGTGACCGAACTAGCGGGCCGGCCGGGGAGCTGTTTTTT. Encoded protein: CASSDRTSGPAGELFF.

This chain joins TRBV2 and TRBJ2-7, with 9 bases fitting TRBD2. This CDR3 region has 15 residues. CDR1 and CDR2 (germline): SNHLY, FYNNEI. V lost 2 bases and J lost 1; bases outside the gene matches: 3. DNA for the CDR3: TGTGCCAGCAGTGAAAATAGCGGGGGTTCCTACGAGCAGTACTTC. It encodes CASSENSGGSYEQYF. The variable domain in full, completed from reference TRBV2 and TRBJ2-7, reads EPEVTQTPSHQVTQMGQEVILRCVPISNHLYFYWYRQILGQKVEFLVSFYNNEISEKSEIFDDQFSVERPDGSNFTLKIRSTKLEDSAMYFCASSENSGGSYEQYFGPGTRLTVT.

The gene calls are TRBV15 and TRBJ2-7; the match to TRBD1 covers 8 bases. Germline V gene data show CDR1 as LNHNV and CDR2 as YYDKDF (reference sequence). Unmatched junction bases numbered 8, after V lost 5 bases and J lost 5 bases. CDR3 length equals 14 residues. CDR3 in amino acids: CATSPPGQAHEQYF. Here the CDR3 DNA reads TGTGCCACCAGCCCTCCGGGACAGGCCCACGAGCAGTACTTC.

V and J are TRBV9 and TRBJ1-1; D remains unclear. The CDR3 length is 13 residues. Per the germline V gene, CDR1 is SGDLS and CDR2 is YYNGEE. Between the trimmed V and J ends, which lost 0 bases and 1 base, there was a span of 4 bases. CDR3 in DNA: TGTGCCAGCAGCGTAGTACAGAACACTGAAGCTTTCTTT. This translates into CASSVVQNTEAFF.

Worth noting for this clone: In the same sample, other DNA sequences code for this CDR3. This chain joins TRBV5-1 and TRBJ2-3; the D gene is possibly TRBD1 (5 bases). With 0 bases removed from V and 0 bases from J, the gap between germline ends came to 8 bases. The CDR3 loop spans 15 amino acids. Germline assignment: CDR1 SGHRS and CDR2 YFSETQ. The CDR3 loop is CASSLDRGSTDTQYF. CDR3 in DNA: TGCGCCAGCAGCTTGGATAGGGGAAGCACAGATACGCAGTATTTT.